This TCR beta chain was documented in a study of blood T cell repertoires in COVID-19. Germline loops: CDR1 SQVTM, CDR2 ANQGSEA. V was pared by 4 bases and J by 4 bases, with 5 bases of the junction left unmatched. The CDR3 has 13 amino acids. In the original analysis: Quantification of nucleated cells was approximated via reference gene primer amplification. Here immunoSEQ multiplex PCR was the method, and the copy in TCRdb shows in-frame clones only, minus some. V and J calls plus clone size are reproduced from that table; the DNA served to infer D and trimming. Here the sample spans 110,000 or so clones, around 85% being singletons.

This sequence originates from a human donor in a cohort sampled during active COVID-19. Sequences were obtained from peripheral blood. The chain links TRBV29-1 to TRBJ2-7; TRBD1 agrees at 9 bases. The chain's CDR3 is CSVGTGGVYEQYF. The CDR3 nucleotides read TGCAGCGTTGGAACAGGGGGCGTTTACGAGCAGTACTTC.